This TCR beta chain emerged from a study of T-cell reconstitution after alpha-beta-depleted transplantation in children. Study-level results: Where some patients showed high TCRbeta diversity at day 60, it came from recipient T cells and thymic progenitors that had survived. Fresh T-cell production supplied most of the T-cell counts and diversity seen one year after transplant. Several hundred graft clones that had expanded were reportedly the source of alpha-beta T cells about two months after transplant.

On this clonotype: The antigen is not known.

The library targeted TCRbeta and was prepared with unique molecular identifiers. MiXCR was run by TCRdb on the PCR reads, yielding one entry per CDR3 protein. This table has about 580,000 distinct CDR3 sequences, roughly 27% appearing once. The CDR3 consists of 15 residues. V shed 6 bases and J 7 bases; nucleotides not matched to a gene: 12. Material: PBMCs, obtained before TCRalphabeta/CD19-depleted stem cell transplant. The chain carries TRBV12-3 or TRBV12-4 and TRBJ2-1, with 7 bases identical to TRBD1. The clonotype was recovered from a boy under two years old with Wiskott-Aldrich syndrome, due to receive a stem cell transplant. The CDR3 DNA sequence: TGTGCCAGCAGACCCAGGGGGTGGGGTCGGAATGAGCAGTTCTTC. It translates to CASRPRGWGRNEQFF.